The sequence of this TCR beta chain was determined in a study of early T cells in non-severe SARS-CoV-2 infection. The wider study: RNA in bulk from unsorted whole blood was sequenced, and chains were unpaired.

Unique molecular identifier tags were affixed to discrete cDNA molecules. TCRdb recomputed calls from the 5' RACE reads with MiXCR, one row per CDR3 protein. The table includes 30,000 to 35,000 distinct CDR3 sequences, around 6.9% detected once. This clonotype appeared many times. Germline CDR1 reads SGHTA; CDR2 reads FQGTGA. There are 15 residues in the CDR3. Deletions cut 0 bases from V and 9 bases from J, with 12 bases between. Sequenced here: whole blood, sampled at baseline. The rearrangement links TRBV7-3 to TRBJ1-6; D is ambiguous. This TCR came from an adult who was a healthcare worker with PCR-confirmed SARS-CoV-2 infection or an uninfected control (not recorded which). The CDR3 nucleotides are TGTGCCAGCAGCTTAACGGGTCCCGGGCGTTCACCCCTCCACTTT. This encodes CASSLTGPGRSPLHF.